This T cell receptor (beta chain) was sequenced in a study of T cell repertoires in cytomegalovirus infection. Background on the study: Alongside well-studied HLA-B-restricted CMV epitopes, recently identified HLA-C-restricted CMV epitopes were also used. Matching HLA type, along with CMV infection, was indicated by public TCR beta signatures.

The CDR3 covers 15 residues. With 1 base removed from V and 4 bases from J, the gap between germline ends came to 11 bases. From germline, CDR1 is MGHRA and CDR2 YSYEKL. TCRdb reprocessed the reads with MiXCR, giving one entry per CDR3 protein. The sample gives about 920,000 distinct CDR3 sequences, approximately 31% of which show up once; roughly an eighth is in the top ten. Whole-study results and caveats: The ex vivo response was dominated by HLA-C-restricted CMV-specific TCR beta clonotypes. Public TCR beta family frequency separated CMV-and-HLA carriers, including in an independent cohort.

Comments on this clonotype: What it recognizes is unknown.

The receptor was derived from a human donor in good health (CMV status not recorded). Some clones in this sample may be carry-over from other donors' samples. Material: cultured CD8+ T cells from PBMCs, obtained from culture after CMV antigen stimulation. The J gene is TRBJ1-3, the V gene TRBV4-1; D uncertain. CDR3 nucleotide sequence: TGCGCCAGCAGCCAAGTCCCGGGGTCCGGAAACACCATATATTTT. Protein sequence: CASSQVPGSGNTIYF.